The clone carrying this TCR beta chain was seen ten or more times. Its antigen is undetermined. Authors of the study amplified TCR beta CDR3 regions from RNA transcripts. First-round RT-PCR targeting the TCR CDR3 was performed with the HTBI primer set. TCRdb re-derived calls from the multiplex PCR reads in MiXCR, one entry per CDR3 protein. The sample carries around 500,000 distinct CDR3 sequences, 13% to 15% recorded once. The data are from a study of T cells in Graves' hyperthyroidism and ophthalmopathy. Study conclusions and caveats: Using 13 V-J features, a model discriminated ophthalmopathy from stable hyperthyroidism. Most expanded thyroid clonotypes above 0.001 recurred in blood.

V lost 4 bases and J 1 base, leaving 10 bases between the germline ends. CDR3 size: 14 residues. Sequences were obtained from blood. V and J are TRBV12-3 or TRBV12-4 and TRBJ1-1; weak D call: TRBD1 (5 bases). The sequence derives from a woman younger than 35 with Graves' hyperthyroidism. CDR3 region: CASSSGTPNTEAFF. CDR3 DNA sequence: TGTGCCAGCAGTTCTGGGACCCCGAACACTGAAGCTTTCTTT.